This T cell receptor beta chain is drawn from a study of OX40 agonist ivuxolimab in advanced cancers. Study-wide results and limits: Partial responders receiving 0.1-3.0 mg/kg showed among the lowest clonal expansion.

A note on this clone: Antigen unknown.

This CDR3 region has 16 residues. The trim removed 0 bases at V and 7 bases at J, leaving 3 bases unmatched. Germline V lookup: CDR1 SGHAT, CDR2 FQNNGV. Assay used: immunoSEQ multiplex PCR; TCRdb lists only in-frame clones, some missing. The sample has just over 70,000 clones, 84% seen once. The J gene is TRBJ1-4, the V gene TRBV11-2, with 12 positions matching TRBD1. Sample: CD4+ or CD8+ T cells sorted from blood, taken in a trial of the OX40 agonist ivuxolimab. This clonotype was obtained from an adult with an advanced solid tumor such as melanoma, head and neck, liver or kidney cancer. CDR3 sequence (DNA): TGTGCCAGCAGCTTAGATTGGGACAGGGGGCCTGAAAAACTGTTTTTT. Its protein product is CASSLDWDRGPEKLFF.